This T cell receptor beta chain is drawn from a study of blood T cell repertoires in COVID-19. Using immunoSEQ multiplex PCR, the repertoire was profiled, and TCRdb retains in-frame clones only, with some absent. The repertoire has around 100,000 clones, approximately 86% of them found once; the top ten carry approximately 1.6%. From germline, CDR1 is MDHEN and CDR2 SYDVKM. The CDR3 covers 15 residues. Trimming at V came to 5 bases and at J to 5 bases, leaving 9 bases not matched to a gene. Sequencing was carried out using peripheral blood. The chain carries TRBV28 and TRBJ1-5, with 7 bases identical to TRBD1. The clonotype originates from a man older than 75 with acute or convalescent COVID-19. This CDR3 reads CASSRQGLRDQPQHF. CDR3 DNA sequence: TGTGCCAGCAGTAGACAGGGACTTCGGGATCAGCCCCAGCATTTT. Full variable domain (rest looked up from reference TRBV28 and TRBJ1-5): DVKVTQSSRYLVKRTGEKVFLECVQDMDHENMFWYRQDPGLGLRLIYFSYDVKMKEKGDIPEGYSVSREKKERFSLILESASTNQTSMYLCASSRQGLRDQPQHFGDGTRLSIL.